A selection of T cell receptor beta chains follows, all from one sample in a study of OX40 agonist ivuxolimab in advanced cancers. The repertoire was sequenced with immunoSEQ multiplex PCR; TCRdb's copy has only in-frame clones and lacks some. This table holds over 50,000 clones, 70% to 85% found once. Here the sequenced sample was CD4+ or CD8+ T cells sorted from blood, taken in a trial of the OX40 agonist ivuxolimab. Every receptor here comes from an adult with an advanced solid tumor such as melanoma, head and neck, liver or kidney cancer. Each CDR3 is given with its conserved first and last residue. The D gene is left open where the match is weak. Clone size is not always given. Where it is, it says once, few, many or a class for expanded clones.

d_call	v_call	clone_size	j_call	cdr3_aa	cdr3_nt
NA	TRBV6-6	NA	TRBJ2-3	CASSYSGAEDTQYF	TGTGCCAGCAGTTACTCCGGAGCCGAAGATACGCAGTATTTT
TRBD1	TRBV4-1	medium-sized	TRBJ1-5	CASSQPTGGIGNQPQHF	TGCGCCAGCAGCCAACCCACAGGGGGAATCGGCAATCAGCCCCAGCATTTT
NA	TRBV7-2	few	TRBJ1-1	CASSLQVNTEAFF	TGTGCCAGCAGCTTACAAGTTAACACTGAAGCTTTCTTT
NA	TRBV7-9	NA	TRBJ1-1	CASSLAWRDTEAFF	TGTGCCAGCAGCTTAGCCTGGAGGGACACTGAAGCTTTCTTT
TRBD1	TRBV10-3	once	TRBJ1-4	CAISSGQGGRTNEKLFF	TGTGCCATCAGTTCCGGACAGGGCGGTAGGACTAATGAAAAACTGTTTTTT
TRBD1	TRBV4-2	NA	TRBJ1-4	CASSQTSDRGYEKLFF	TGTGCCAGCAGCCAAACTTCGGACAGGGGGTATGAAAAACTGTTTTTT
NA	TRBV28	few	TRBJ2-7	CASRKGRGRLGEQYF	TGTGCCAGCAGGAAGGGGAGGGGGCGCTTGGGCGAGCAGTACTTC
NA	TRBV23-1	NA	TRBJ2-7	CASSQSGRRF	TGCGCCAGCAGTCAATCGGGTAGGAGGTTC
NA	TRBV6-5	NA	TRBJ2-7	CASSARGYEQYF	TGTGCCTCATCGGCGAGGGGCTACGAGCAGTACTTC
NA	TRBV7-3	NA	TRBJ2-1	CASSLTGSSYNEQFF	TGTGCCAGCAGCTTAACAGGGTCCTCCTACAATGAGCAGTTCTTC
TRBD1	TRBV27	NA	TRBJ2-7	CASRTGGYEQYF	TGTGCCAGCAGGACAGGGGGGTACGAGCAGTACTTC
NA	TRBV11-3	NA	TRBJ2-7	CASSLKPSAYEQYF	TGTGCCAGCAGCTTAAAGCCCTCAGCCTACGAGCAGTACTTC
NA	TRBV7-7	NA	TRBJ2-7	CASSLSLLYEQYF	TGTGCTAGCAGCTTAAGTCTCTTATACGAGCAGTACTTC
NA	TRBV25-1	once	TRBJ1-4	CASRGGALEKLFF	TGTGCCAGCAGAGGGGGAGCGTTGGAAAAACTGTTTTTT
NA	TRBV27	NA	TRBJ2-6	CASSSYSSSGANVLTF	TGTGCCAGCAGTTCCTATTCCTCCTCTGGGGCCAACGTCCTGACTTTC
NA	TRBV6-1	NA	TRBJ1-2	CASKDVYYGYTF	TGTGCCAGCAAGGACGTTTACTATGGCTACACCTTC
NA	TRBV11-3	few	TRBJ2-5	CASSLVRGQTQYF	TGTGCCAGCAGCTTAGTGCGGGGCCAGACCCAGTACTTC
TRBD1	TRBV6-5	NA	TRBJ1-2	CASRPRDRVYAGYTF	TGTGCCAGCAGACCCCGGGACAGGGTTTATGCAGGCTACACCTTC
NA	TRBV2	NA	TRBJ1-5	CASSQEAGGPQHF	TGTGCCAGCAGCCAGGAGGCAGGAGGGCCCCAGCATTTT
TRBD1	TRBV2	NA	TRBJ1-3	CASWRGDRVSGNTIYF	TGTGCCAGCTGGAGAGGGGACAGGGTGTCTGGAAACACCATATATTTT
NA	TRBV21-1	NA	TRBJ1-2	CASSKEGQDYTF	TGTGCCAGCAGCAAAGAGGGACAGGACTACACCTTC
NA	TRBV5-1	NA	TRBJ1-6	CASSSQGHNSPLHF	TGCGCCAGCAGCTCGCAGGGGCATAATTCACCCCTCCACTTT
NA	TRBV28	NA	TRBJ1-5	CASSLAGLYSNQPQHF	TGTGCCAGCAGTTTGGCAGGACTTTATAGCAATCAGCCCCAGCATTTT
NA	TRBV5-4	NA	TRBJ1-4	CASSKATGTSSTNDKLFF	TGTGCCAGCAGCAAAGCAACCGGGACATCCTCAACTAATGATAAACTGTTTTTT
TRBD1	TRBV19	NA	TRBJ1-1	CASSDGQGLTEAFF	TGTGCCAGTAGTGACGGACAGGGCCTCACTGAAGCTTTCTTT
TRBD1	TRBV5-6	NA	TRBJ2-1	CASSLPGQNAHEQFF	TGTGCCAGCAGCTTACCGGGACAGAATGCCCATGAGCAGTTCTTC
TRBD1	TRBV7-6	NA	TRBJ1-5	CASSLAWGQLWQPQHF	TGTGCCAGCAGCTTAGCCTGGGGACAGTTGTGGCAGCCCCAGCATTTT
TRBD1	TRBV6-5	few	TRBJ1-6	CASSRALDRGLPLHF	TGTGCCAGCAGCAGAGCCCTAGACAGGGGATTACCCCTCCACTTT
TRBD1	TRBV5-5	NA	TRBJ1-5	CASGTDNQPQHF	TGTGCCAGCGGGACAGACAATCAGCCCCAGCATTTT
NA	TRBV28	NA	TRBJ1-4	CATDRPNEKLFF	TGTGCCACCGACAGGCCCAATGAAAAACTGTTTTTT
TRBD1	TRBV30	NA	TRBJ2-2	CALGFQGALAGELFF	TGTGCGCTAGGGTTCCAGGGGGCTTTGGCCGGGGAGCTGTTTTTT
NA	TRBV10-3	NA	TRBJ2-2	CAINKDANTGELFF	TGTGCCATCAATAAGGACGCGAACACCGGGGAGCTGTTTTTT
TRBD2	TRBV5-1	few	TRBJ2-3	CASSLVLAGAPGADTQYF	TGCGCCAGCAGCTTGGTGCTAGCGGGGGCCCCGGGAGCAGATACGCAGTATTTT
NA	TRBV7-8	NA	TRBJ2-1	CASSLDSDNEQFF	TGTGCCAGCAGCTTAGACAGTGACAATGAGCAGTTCTTC
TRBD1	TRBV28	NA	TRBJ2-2	CASRQTGSGGELFF	TGTGCCAGCAGGCAGACAGGGTCGGGCGGGGAGCTGTTTTTT
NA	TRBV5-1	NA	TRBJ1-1	CASSGTGHTEAFF	TGCGCCAGCAGCGGTACAGGGCACACTGAAGCTTTCTTT
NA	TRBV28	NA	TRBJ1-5	CASRTLGWGQPQHF	TGTGCCAGCAGGACGTTGGGTTGGGGACAGCCCCAGCATTTT